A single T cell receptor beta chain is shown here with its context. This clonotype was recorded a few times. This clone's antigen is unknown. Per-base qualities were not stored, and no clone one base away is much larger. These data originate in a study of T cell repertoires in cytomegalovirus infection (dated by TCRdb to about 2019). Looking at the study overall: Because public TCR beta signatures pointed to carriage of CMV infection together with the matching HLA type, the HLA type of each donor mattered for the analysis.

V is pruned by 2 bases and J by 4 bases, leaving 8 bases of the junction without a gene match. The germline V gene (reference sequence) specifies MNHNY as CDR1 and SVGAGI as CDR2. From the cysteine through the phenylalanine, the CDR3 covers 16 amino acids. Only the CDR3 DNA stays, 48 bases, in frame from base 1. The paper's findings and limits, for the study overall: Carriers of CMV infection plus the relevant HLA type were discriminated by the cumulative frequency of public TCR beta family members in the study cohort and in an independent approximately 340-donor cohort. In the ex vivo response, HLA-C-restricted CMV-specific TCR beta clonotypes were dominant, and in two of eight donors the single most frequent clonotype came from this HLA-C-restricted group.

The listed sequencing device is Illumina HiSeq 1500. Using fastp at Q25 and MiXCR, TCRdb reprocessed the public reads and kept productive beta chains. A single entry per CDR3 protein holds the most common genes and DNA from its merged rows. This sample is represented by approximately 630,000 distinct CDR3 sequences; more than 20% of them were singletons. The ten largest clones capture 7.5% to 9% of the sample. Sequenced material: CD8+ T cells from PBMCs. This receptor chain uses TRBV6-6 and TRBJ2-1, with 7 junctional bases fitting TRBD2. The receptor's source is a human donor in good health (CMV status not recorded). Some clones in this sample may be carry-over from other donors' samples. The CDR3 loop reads CASSYPLAGVYNEQFF. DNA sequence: TGTGCCAGCAGTTACCCCCTCGCGGGGGTGTACAATGAGCAGTTCTTC.